This T cell receptor beta chain is from a study of cytomegalovirus exposure and HLA in healthy donors. Study-level background: Unique TCR beta sequences numbering some 110 million came from approximately 180 million T cells in an earlier analysis. Study-wide results and limits: Later analysis suggested most CMV-associated TCR beta chains were HLA-restricted. Later analysis identified several of the most significant clusters that appeared linked to common viral pathogens. Indistinguishable V segments, including TRBV6-2 and TRBV6-3, were excluded.

PCR used 60 Vbeta primers and 13 Jbeta primers. Some clones are missing from TCRdb's copy, which holds only in-frame ones; the method was immunoSEQ multiplex PCR. Of more than 150,000 clones in the sample, 75% to 90% were seen once. On this clone: Its antigen is undetermined.

Trimming at V came to 1 base and at J to 4 bases, leaving 6 bases not matched to a gene. Germline V gene lookup returns CDR1 SGHDN and CDR2 FVKESK. The CDR3 totals 17 residues. Sequencing was done on a sample of PBMCs. This sequence was found in a girl aged 10 to 17 in good health and CMV-seropositive. V is TRBV14 and J is TRBJ2-1; 11 bases are shared with TRBD2. The CDR3 bases are TGTGCCAGCAGCCAAGGAAAACTAGCGGGAGCTTACAATGAGCAGTTCTTC. Its protein is CASSQGKLAGAYNEQFF.